One and the same sample provided the 28 T cell receptor beta chains below, sequenced in a study of sequential checkpoint blockade in melanoma. Treatment in this sample: randomized to nivolumab then ipilimumab (arm A) or the reverse (arm B). TCRdb keeps only in-frame clones here, not all; method: immunoSEQ multiplex PCR. The data hold about 12,000 clones, with roughly 25% observed a single time. The input for sequencing was tumor tissue (inferred from file names), taken from a patient given nivolumab and ipilimumab in sequence. Receptors were obtained from a human donor with melanoma.

The chain combines TRBV28 with TRBJ2-7; tentatively, D is TRBD1 (5 bases). In germline, CDR1 is MDHEN, CDR2 SYDVKM. Trimming shortened V by 1 base and J by 6 bases, and 16 bases separated the two germline ends. The CDR3 is made up of 15 amino acids. CDR3: CASSLFQGGVPEQYV. The CDR3 DNA follows: TGTGCCAGCAGTTTATTCCAGGGTGGGGTCCCCGAGCAGTACGTC.

This clone has only a few counts. J is TRBJ2-7 and V is TRBV6-8; TRBD1 matches 7 bases. Losses at the gene ends were 5 bases for V and 3 bases for J; bases not matched to a gene: 4. CDR3 length: 13 amino acids. CDR1 is MNHGY and CDR2 is SAAAGT in the germline V gene. CDR3: CASSEGTVYEQYF. The CDR3, as DNA: TGTGCCAGCAGTGAGGGGACAGTCTACGAGCAGTACTTC.

This clone occurred a few times. The CDR3 here is CASSPRGRNTEAFF. The DNA for the CDR3 is TGTGCCAGTAGTCCCAGGGGTCGGAACACTGAAGCTTTCTTT. The chain couples TRBV19 to TRBJ1-1, with D perhaps TRBD1 (6 bases). This CDR3 has 14 amino acids. In germline, CDR1 is LNHDA, CDR2 SQIVND (reference sequence). Trimming took off 5 bases at V and 1 base at J, with 11 bases between the two ends.

This clone was recorded a few times. The chain links TRBV28 to TRBJ1-4; D is ambiguous. The CDR3 extends over 15 amino acids. V was pared by 3 bases and J by 3 bases, with 11 bases between. Germline V lookup: CDR1 MDHEN, CDR2 SYDVKM. CDR3 in DNA: TGTGCCAGCAGTTTGAGGACTGGGCCTAATGAAAAACTGTTTTTT. It codes for CASSLRTGPNEKLFF.

This clone was seen more than once but under ten times. V gene TRBV6-8 combines with J gene TRBJ1-1; D may be TRBD1 (6 bases). Looked up from germline, CDR1 is MNHGY and CDR2 is SAAAGT. The CDR3 extends over 14 amino acids. The DNA of the CDR3 is TGTGCAGGAGTGGGAGGACAGTCACGCACTGAAGCTTTCTTT. Translated, it gives CAGVGGQSRTEAFF.

V gene TRBV6-4 combines with J gene TRBJ2-3; the D gene is possibly TRBD1 (5 bases). The length of the CDR3 is 11 residues. Germline lookup yields CDR1 MRHNA and CDR2 SNTAGT. Deletions cut 10 bases from V and 2 bases from J, with 7 bases between. The CDR3 nucleotides read TGTGCCATCAGGGACACAGATACGCAGTATTTT. This codes for CAIRDTDTQYF.

This clone was seen many times. The chain has TRBV6-7 and TRBJ1-1, with a weak D call TRBD1 (5 bases). TRBV6-7 carries the ORF label, with uncertain function. This CDR3 contains 11 residues. Trimming pared 10 bases from V and 5 bases from J, leaving 11 bases between. The CDR3, as DNA: TGTGCCACCCGACAGACAACTGAAGCTTTCTTT. It codes for CATRQTTEAFF.

V is TRBV6-8 and J is TRBJ2-1, with unresolved D. With 10 bases removed from V and 7 bases from J, the gap between germline ends came to 32 bases. The CDR3 spans 18 residues. CDR1 MNHGY and CDR2 SAAAGT come from the germline V gene. The CDR3 region has the DNA TGTGCCACCGTACCTTTTATTCTCGCTATCGGCTTGGGTAATGAGCAGTTCTTC. It codes for CATVPFILAIGLGNEQFF.

V and J are TRBV9 and TRBJ1-5, with D maybe TRBD1 (5 bases). CDR1 is SGDLS and CDR2 is YYNGEE in the germline V gene. This CDR3 contains 15 residues. Deletions cut 7 bases from V and 1 base from J, with 15 bases between. The CDR3 here is CASHGGMGSNQPQHF. CDR3 DNA sequence: TGTGCCAGCCACGGGGGAATGGGAAGCAATCAGCCCCAGCATTTT.

CDR3 in amino acids: CASSREGLAGGYQETQYF. The DNA for the CDR3 is TGCGCCAGCAGCCGAGAGGGACTAGCGGGGGGCTACCAAGAGACCCAGTACTTC. This chain links TRBV4-1 with TRBJ2-5; TRBD2 matches 15 bases. Germline CDR1 is MGHRA and CDR2 is YSYEKL. The CDR3 runs 18 residues. The V segment lost 4 bases and the J segment 0 bases; nucleotides outside the gene matches: 6.

By its share, this clone is medium-sized. The chain recombines TRBV6-8 with TRBJ2-5, with a tentative D call TRBD1 (6 bases). Germline-derived CDR1 and CDR2 are MNHGY and SAAAGT. The V end lost 7 bases, the J end lost 1 base, and 19 bases lay between the germline ends. This CDR3 is built from 16 residues. The CDR3 DNA is TGTGCCAGCAACCACGAGACCGGACAGCCCCAAGAGACCCAGTACTTC. Translating it yields CASNHETGQPQETQYF.

This clone was recorded a few times. The germline gene is not matched at one end of the junction; a read error may be the cause. The chain carries TRBV6-8 and TRBJ2-1; TRBD1 or TRBD2 may be the D gene (5 bases each). Germline CDR1 reads MNHGY; CDR2 reads SAAAGT. The CDR3 covers 18 residues. CDR3 nucleotides: TGTGCCATCAGTGCCTTGAAGGGGACGGATGGGAACTACAATGAGCAGTTCTTC. Translating gives CAISALKGTDGNYNEQFF.

This clone was seen more than once but under ten times. This chain connects TRBV11-3 to TRBJ2-3, with TRBD1 matching over 8 bases. CDR3 length equals 16 residues. With 4 bases clipped from V and 5 bases from J, the junction kept 11 bases outside the gene matches. Germline values: CDR1 SGHNT, CDR2 YENEEA. This CDR3 reads CASSSRQGLRIDTQYF. The CDR3 bases are TGTGCCAGCAGCTCACGACAGGGGCTACGGATAGATACGCAGTATTTT.

This clone came up a few times. This rearrangement joins TRBV28 to TRBJ1-1; 9 nucleotides line up with TRBD1. J was trimmed by 7 bases and V by 5 bases; bases with no gene match: 8. This CDR3 has 14 amino acids. CDR1 and CDR2 (germline): MDHEN, SYDVKM. The CDR3 bases are TGTGCCAGCAGTGCAGGGGACAGGGTGGTTGAAGCTTTCTTT. Protein: CASSAGDRVVEAFF.

This chain joins TRBV28 and TRBJ2-7; D could derive from TRBD1 or TRBD2 (6 bases each). The CDR3 is 16 amino acids. V lost 4 bases and J 5 bases, leaving 21 bases between the germline ends. Germline CDR1 reads MDHEN; CDR2 reads SYDVKM. In DNA, the CDR3 is TGTGCCAGCAGTTCGGGGGCCAGTTTACAGGATAACGAGCAGTACGTC. Amino acids: CASSSGASLQDNEQYV.

The sample holds many counts of this clone. The chain joins TRBV6-8 to TRBJ2-7; perhaps TRBD2 as D (5 bases). The CDR3 contains 13 residues. The V end was cut by 9 bases, the J end by 9 bases, with 21 bases between. Germline assignment: CDR1 MNHGY and CDR2 SAAAGT. Written as DNA, the CDR3 is TGTGCCAGATGGCAAAGGCCTAAGGCGGGGCAGTACGTC. Translation gives CARWQRPKAGQYV.

This clone was counted a few times. This sequence joins TRBV29-1 and TRBJ1-4; D unclear. The V gene's germline CDR1 is SQVTM and CDR2 ANQGSEA. CDR3 size: 14 residues. The V and J ends lost 6 bases and 0 bases respectively, with 11 bases between them. The CDR3 loop reads CSVADTATNEKLFF. CDR3 in DNA: TGCAGCGTGGCCGACACCGCAACTAATGAAAAACTGTTTTTT.

This clone was recorded many times. The germline gene is not matched at one end of the junction; a read error may be the cause. The gene calls are TRBV6-8 and TRBJ2-1, with D perhaps TRBD1 (5 bases). Germline V CDR1 and CDR2: MNHGY, SAAAGT. This CDR3 has 13 amino acids. DNA for the CDR3: TGTGCCATCAGTGGGGTCAAGGGGAATGAGCAGTTCTTC. Protein product: CAISGVKGNEQFF.

This clone was observed a few times. CDR3 DNA sequence: TGTGCCAGCAGCTTGTTGGCCGGGAGCCAAGAGACCCAGTACTTC. Protein: CASSLLAGSQETQYF. The V and J genes are TRBV11-3 and TRBJ2-5, with D possibly matching TRBD2 (6 bases). V was shortened by 3 bases and J by 1 base, with 12 bases between the two germline ends. There are 15 residues in the CDR3. From germline, CDR1 is SGHNT and CDR2 YENEEA.

The chain uses TRBV28 and TRBJ1-4, with 11 bases fitting TRBD1. Germline V gene data show CDR1 as MDHEN and CDR2 as SYDVKM. This CDR3 is built from 15 residues. V lost 5 bases and J lost 7; bases outside the gene matches: 6. The CDR3 sequence: CASSTKGQGVEKLFF. In DNA form, the CDR3 reads TGTGCCAGCAGTACAAAGGGACAGGGGGTTGAAAAACTGTTTTTT.

This sequence joins TRBV11-3 and TRBJ1-1; TRBD1 might be the D (6 bases). Germline loops: CDR1 SGHNT, CDR2 YENEEA. V was clipped by 5 bases and J by 1 base, with 26 bases between them. This CDR3 spans 19 amino acids. The CDR3 nucleotides are TGTGCCAGCAGCCATCCTAAGGGGGACACCTACACCAGGAACACTGAAGCTTTCTTT. Translated, it gives CASSHPKGDTYTRNTEAFF.

The chain couples TRBV29-1 to TRBJ2-1, with 7 bases lining up with TRBD1. V dropped 7 bases and J dropped 3; count of bases not matched to a gene: 12. The CDR3 length is 15 residues. Germline-derived CDR1 and CDR2 are SQVTM and ANQGSEA. CDR3 DNA sequence: TGCAGCGCTCGAGGACGGGACAGCCTCTACAATGAGCAGTTCTTC. It specifies CSARGRDSLYNEQFF.

There are many counts of this clone. The V and J genes are TRBV9 and TRBJ1-2, with 7 positions matching TRBD1. This CDR3 comprises 15 residues. Germline V gives CDR1 SGDLS, CDR2 YYNGEE. With 4 bases clipped from V and 1 base from J, the junction kept 7 bases outside the gene matches. The CDR3 here is CASSLIGDSNYGYTF. Here the CDR3 DNA reads TGTGCCAGCAGCTTAATAGGGGACAGTAACTATGGCTACACCTTC.

The J gene is TRBJ2-3, the V gene TRBV7-1; TRBD2 agrees at 7 bases. TRBV7-1 is given ORF status, its function remaining uncertain. Unmatched junction bases numbered 7, after V lost 5 bases and J lost 2 bases. The CDR3 covers 15 residues. The CDR3 region is CASSESGLPTDTQYF. CDR3 DNA: TGTGCCAGCAGCGAGTCGGGACTACCCACAGATACGCAGTATTTT.

J is TRBJ2-1 and V is TRBV19, with a weak D call TRBD1 (5 bases). V gave up 4 bases and J gave up 0 bases, with 10 bases separating them. The CDR3 totals 15 residues. CDR1 is LNHDA and CDR2 is SQIVND in the germline V gene (reference sequence). The CDR3 sequence is CASSTRVGSYNEQFF. The CDR3 nucleotides are TGTGCCAGTAGTACCAGGGTGGGCTCCTACAATGAGCAGTTCTTC.

This clone has more than one count but fewer than ten. The limits of the CDR3 on the DNA are not certain, so only TCRdb's listed CDR3 is given. The chain carries TRBV5-1 and TRBJ2-1; TRBD2 is the table's D call and was not checked against the DNA. Including both end residues, the CDR3 is 15 amino acids long. Germline V gene data show CDR1 as SGHRS and CDR2 as YFSETQ. CDR3: CASSPWGAGALTEFF.

The chain carries TRBV28 and TRBJ1-4; 9 positions agree with TRBD1. J was trimmed by 6 bases and V by 0 bases; bases with no gene match: 5. From germline, CDR1 is MDHEN and CDR2 SYDVKM. The CDR3 length is 16 residues. Written as DNA, the CDR3 is TGTGCCAGCAGTTTATGGGACAGGGGCCTAGATGAAAAACTGTTTTTT. Amino acid sequence: CASSLWDRGLDEKLFF.

By its share, this clone is medium-sized (0.01 to 0.1%). This chain joins TRBV5-1 and TRBJ2-5; perhaps TRBD1 as D (6 bases). Trimming shortened V by 0 bases and J by 2 bases, and 11 bases separated the two germline ends. Germline lookup yields CDR1 SGHRS and CDR2 YFSETQ. The CDR3 loop spans 15 amino acids. Written as DNA, the CDR3 is TGCGCCAGCAGCTTGGTCCGCAGGGGTCAAGAGACCCAGTACTTC. This codes for CASSLVRRGQETQYF. The entire variable domain, with the rest obtained from reference TRBV5-1 and TRBJ2-5, is as follows: KAGVTQTPRYLIKTRGQQVTLSCSPISGHRSVSWYQQTPGQGLQFLFEYFSETQRNKGNFPGRFSGRQFSNSRSEMNVSTLELGDSALYLCASSLVRRGQETQYFGPGTRLLVL.